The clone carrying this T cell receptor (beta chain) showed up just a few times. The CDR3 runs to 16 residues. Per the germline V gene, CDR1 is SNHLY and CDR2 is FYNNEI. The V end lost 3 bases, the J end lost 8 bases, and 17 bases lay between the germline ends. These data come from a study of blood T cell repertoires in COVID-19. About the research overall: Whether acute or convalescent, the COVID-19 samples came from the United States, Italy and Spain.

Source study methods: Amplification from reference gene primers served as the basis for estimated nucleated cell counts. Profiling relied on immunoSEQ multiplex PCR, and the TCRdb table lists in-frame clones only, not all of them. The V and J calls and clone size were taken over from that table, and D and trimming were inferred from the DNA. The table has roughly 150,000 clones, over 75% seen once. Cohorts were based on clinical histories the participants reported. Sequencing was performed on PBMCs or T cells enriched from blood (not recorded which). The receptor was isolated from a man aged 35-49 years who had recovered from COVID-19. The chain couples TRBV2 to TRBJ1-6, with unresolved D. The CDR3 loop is CASSEEHPQQYSPLHF. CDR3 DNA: TGTGCCAGCAGTGAGGAACATCCCCAACAGTATTCACCCCTCCACTTT.